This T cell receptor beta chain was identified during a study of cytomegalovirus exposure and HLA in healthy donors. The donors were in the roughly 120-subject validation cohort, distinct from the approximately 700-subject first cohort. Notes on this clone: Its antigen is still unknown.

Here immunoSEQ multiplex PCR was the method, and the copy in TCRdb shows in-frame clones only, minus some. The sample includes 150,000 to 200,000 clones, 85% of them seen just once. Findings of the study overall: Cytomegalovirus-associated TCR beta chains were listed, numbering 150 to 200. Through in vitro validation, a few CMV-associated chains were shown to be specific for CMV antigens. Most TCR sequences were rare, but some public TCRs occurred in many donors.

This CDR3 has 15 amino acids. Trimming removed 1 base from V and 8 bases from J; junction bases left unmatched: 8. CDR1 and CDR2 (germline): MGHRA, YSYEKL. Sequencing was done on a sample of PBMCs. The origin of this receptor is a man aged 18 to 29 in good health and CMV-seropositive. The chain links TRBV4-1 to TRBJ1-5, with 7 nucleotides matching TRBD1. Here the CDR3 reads CASSQVQGRTEPQHF. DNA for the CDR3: TGCGCCAGCAGCCAAGTACAGGGGCGTACGGAGCCCCAGCATTTT.